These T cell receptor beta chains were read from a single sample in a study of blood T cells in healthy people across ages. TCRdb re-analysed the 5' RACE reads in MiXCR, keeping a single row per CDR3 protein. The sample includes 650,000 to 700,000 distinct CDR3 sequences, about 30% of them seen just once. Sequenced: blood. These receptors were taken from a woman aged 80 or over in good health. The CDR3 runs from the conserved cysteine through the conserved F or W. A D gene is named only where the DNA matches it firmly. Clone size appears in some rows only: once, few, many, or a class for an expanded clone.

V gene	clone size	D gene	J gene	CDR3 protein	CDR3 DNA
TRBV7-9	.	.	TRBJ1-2	CASSPGFQDYGYTF	TGTGCCAGCAGCCCAGGGTTTCAGGACTATGGCTACACCTTC
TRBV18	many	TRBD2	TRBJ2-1	CASSPRALAGENEQFF	TGTGCCAGCTCACCAAGAGCGCTAGCGGGGGAGAATGAGCAGTTCTTC
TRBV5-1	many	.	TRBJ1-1	CASSPETGPNTEAFF	TGCGCCAGCAGCCCGGAGACAGGACCCAACACTGAAGCTTTCTTT
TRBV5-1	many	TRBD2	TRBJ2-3	CASSGGTSGGPTDTQYF	TGCGCCAGCAGCGGGGGGACTAGCGGGGGTCCCACAGATACGCAGTATTTT
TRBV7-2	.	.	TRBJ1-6	CASSPNRARRNSPLHF	TGTGCCAGCAGCCCAAACAGGGCGAGGCGAAATTCACCCCTCCACTTT
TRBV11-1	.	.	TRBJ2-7	CASSLTGTIYEQYF	TGTGCCAGCAGCCTGACAGGAACGATCTACGAGCAGTACTTC
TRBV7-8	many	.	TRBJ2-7	CASSLGWSYEQYF	TGTGCCAGCAGCTTAGGTTGGAGCTACGAGCAGTACTTC
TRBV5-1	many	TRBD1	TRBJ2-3	CASSLATGGGTDTQYF	TGCGCCAGCAGCTTGGCGACAGGGGGAGGGACAGATACGCAGTATTTT
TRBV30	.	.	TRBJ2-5	CAWSPGDSQGWEQYF	TGTGCCTGGAGTCCGGGGGACAGTCAGGGTTGGGAGCAGTACTTC
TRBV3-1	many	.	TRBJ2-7	CASSQPTAPYEQYF	TGTGCCAGCAGCCAACCGACAGCACCCTACGAGCAGTACTTC
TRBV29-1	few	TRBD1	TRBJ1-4	CSVAQGPTNEKLFF	TGCAGCGTGGCACAGGGGCCAACTAATGAAAAACTGTTTTTT
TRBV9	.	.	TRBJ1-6	CASSVEQINSPLHF	TGTGCCAGCAGCGTGGAACAGATTAATTCACCCCTCCACTTT
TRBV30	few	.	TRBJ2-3	CAWSSGRGGTDTQYF	TGTGCCTGGAGTTCCGGTCGCGGGGGCACAGATACGCAGTATTTT
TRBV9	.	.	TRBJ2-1	CASSGGINNEQFF	TGTGCCAGCAGCGGAGGGATCAACAATGAGCAGTTCTTC
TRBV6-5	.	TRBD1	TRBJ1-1	CASSYSWGQGSTEAFF	TGTGCCAGCAGTTACTCTTGGGGACAGGGGAGTACTGAAGCTTTCTTT
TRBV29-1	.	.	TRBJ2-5	CSVVDNDETQYF	TGCAGCGTTGTGGACAATGACGAGACCCAGTACTTC
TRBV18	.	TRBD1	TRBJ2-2	CASSPTTGGRTGELFF	TGTGCCAGCTCACCGACGACAGGGGGGCGCACCGGGGAGCTGTTTTTT
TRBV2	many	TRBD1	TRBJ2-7	CASSAKRTDRDDEQYF	TGTGCCAGCAGTGCAAAACGGACCGACAGGGACGACGAGCAGTACTTC
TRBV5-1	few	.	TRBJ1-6	CASSLESPDSYNSPLHF	TGCGCCAGCAGCTTGGAATCCCCAGACTCCTATAATTCACCCCTCCACTTT
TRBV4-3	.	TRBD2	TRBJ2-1	CASSPGLAGIEQFF	TGCGCCAGCAGCCCGGGACTAGCGGGAATTGAGCAGTTCTTC
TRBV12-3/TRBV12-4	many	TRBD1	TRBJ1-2	CASSLAGTGTIYGYTF	TGTGCCAGCAGCCTAGCGGGGACAGGTACTATTTACGGCTACACCTTC
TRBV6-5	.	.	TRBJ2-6	CASSPPGLSGANVLTF	TGTGCCAGCAGCCCCCCGGGCCTCTCTGGGGCCAACGTCCTGACTTTC
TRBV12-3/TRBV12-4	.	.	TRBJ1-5	CATGDEAKNQPQHF	TGTGCCACCGGGGACGAGGCTAAGAATCAGCCCCAGCATTTT
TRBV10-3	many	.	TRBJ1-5	CAIKTTEYSNQPQHF	TGTGCCATCAAAACGACAGAATATAGCAATCAGCCCCAGCATTTT
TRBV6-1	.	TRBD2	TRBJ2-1	CASRSTGGPGNEQFF	TGTGCCAGCAGGAGCACGGGGGGGCCTGGGAATGAGCAGTTCTTC
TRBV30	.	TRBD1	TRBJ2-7	CAWRAPGQGTYEQYF	TGTGCCTGGAGGGCCCCGGGACAGGGCACCTACGAGCAGTACTTC
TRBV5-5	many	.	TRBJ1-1	CASSLVANSNTEAFF	TGTGCCAGCAGCTTGGTTGCGAACTCGAACACTGAAGCTTTCTTT
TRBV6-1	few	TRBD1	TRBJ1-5	CASSHEGARGNQPQHF	TGTGCCAGCAGCCACGAGGGGGCCCGAGGCAATCAGCCCCAGCATTTT
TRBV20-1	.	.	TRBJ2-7	CSAGGAAGSYEQYF	TGCAGTGCGGGGGGAGCAGCCGGCTCCTACGAGCAGTACTTC
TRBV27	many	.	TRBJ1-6	CASSPWGEGNSPLHF	TGTGCCAGCAGCCCGTGGGGGGAAGGTAATTCACCCCTCCACTTT
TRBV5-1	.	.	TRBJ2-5	CASSLGLGAGETQYF	TGCGCCAGCAGCTTGGGGCTGGGGGCCGGGGAGACCCAGTACTTC
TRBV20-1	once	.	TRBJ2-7	CSARDKTASYEQYF	TGCAGTGCTAGAGATAAAACAGCCTCCTACGAGCAGTACTTC
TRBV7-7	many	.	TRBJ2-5	CASSPGSVGETQYF	TGTGCTAGCAGCCCCGGGTCCGTTGGGGAGACCCAGTACTTC
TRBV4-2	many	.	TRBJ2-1	CASSHPSDGSNEQFF	TGTGCCAGCAGCCACCCTTCCGACGGGAGCAATGAGCAGTTCTTC
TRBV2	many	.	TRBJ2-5	CASIEAGVKKETQYF	TGTGCCAGCATCGAAGCGGGTGTGAAGAAAGAGACCCAGTACTTC
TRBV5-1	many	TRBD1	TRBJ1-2	CASSLGTGTHNYGYTF	TGCGCCAGCAGCTTGGGGACAGGCACACATAACTATGGCTACACCTTC
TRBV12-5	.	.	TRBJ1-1	CASGLGLANTEAFF	TGTGCTAGCGGACTGGGGCTTGCGAACACTGAAGCTTTCTTT
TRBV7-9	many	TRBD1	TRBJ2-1	CASSQNRGMGSYNEQFF	TGTGCCAGCAGCCAGAACAGGGGAATGGGCTCCTACAATGAGCAGTTCTTC
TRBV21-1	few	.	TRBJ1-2	CASSNPPRGGDVSYGYTF	TGTGCCAGCAGCAATCCCCCGCGGGGAGGGGATGTCAGCTATGGCTACACCTTC
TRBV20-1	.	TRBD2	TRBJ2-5	CSATDRTSGGETQYF	TGCAGTGCTACCGATAGGACTAGCGGGGGGGAGACCCAGTACTTC
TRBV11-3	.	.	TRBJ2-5	CASSHPGGKETQYF	TGTGCCAGCAGCCACCCTGGGGGGAAAGAGACCCAGTACTTC
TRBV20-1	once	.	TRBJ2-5	CSAWKRERDNEQYF	TGCAGTGCCTGGAAGCGGGAAAGGGACAATGAGCAGTACTTC
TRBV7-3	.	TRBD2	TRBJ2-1	CASSLTASGSSYNEQFF	TGTGCCAGCAGCTTAACGGCTAGCGGCAGCTCCTACAATGAGCAGTTCTTC
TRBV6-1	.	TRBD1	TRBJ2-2	CASSPPSPGTGQNTGELFF	TGTGCCAGCAGTCCCCCTAGTCCTGGGACAGGGCAAAACACCGGGGAGCTGTTTTTT
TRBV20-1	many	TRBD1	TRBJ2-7	CSADTGTEYEQYF	TGCAGTGCTGATACCGGGACAGAGTACGAGCAGTACTTC
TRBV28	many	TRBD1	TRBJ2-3	CASSFWTGETDTQYF	TGTGCCAGCAGTTTTTGGACAGGGGAGACAGATACGCAGTATTTT
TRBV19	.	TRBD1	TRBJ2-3	CASSMIGTASTDTQYF	TGTGCCAGTAGTATGATAGGGACAGCTAGCACAGATACGCAGTATTTT
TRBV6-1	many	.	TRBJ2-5	CASSPRGLTETQYF	TGTGCCAGCAGCCCCAGGGGCTTGACGGAGACCCAGTACTTC
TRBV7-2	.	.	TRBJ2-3	CTSSLGPGQSTDTQYF	TGTACCAGCAGCTTAGGGCCGGGACAAAGCACAGATACGCAGTATTTT
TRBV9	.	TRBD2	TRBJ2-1	CASSAPRGAGGNNEQFF	TGTGCCAGCAGCGCCCCCCGAGGGGCGGGAGGGAACAATGAGCAGTTCTTC
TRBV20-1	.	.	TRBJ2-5	CSARPRRSWVGQETQYF	TGCAGTGCTCGACCCCGGCGGAGCTGGGTGGGACAAGAGACCCAGTACTTC
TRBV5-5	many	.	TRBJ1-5	CASSLYAISNQPQHF	TGTGCCAGCAGCTTGTATGCGATTAGCAATCAGCCCCAGCATTTT
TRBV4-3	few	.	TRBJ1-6	CASSQVSGRGSPLHF	TGCGCCAGCAGCCAAGTCAGTGGACGAGGATCACCCCTCCACTTT